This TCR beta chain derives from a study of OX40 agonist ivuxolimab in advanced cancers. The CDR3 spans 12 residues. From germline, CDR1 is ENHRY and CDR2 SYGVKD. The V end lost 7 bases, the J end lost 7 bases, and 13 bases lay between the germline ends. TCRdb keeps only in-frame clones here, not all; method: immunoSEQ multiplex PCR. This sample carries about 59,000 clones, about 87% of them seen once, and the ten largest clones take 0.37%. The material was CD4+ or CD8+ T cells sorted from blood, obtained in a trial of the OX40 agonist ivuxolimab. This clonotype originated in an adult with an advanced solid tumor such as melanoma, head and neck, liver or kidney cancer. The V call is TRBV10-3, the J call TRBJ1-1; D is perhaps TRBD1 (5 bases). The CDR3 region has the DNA TGTGCCATCAAAGCGGTGGGACGTGAAGCTTTCTTT. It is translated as CAIKAVGREAFF.